This T cell receptor beta chain was recovered during a study of T cells after yellow fever vaccination. This clonotype has ten or more counts. Each CDR3 protein is one row after TCRdb ran MiXCR on the 5' RACE reads. The sample carries roughly 56,000 distinct CDR3 sequences, about 5.6% recorded once. Whole-study results and caveats: A large majority of primary-vaccination clones showed up again after the booster (just under 97% CD4, around 88% CD8). Peaking on day 5 versus 15, the secondary response was faster but weaker.

V was pared by 5 bases and J by 6 bases, with 11 bases between. From germline, CDR1 is LGHNA and CDR2 YSLEER. CDR3 length: 12 amino acids. J is TRBJ2-7 and V is TRBV4-3; D unresolved. This clonotype was sampled from a man between 18 and 29 years old who received the YFV17D yellow fever vaccine. Sequencing used PBMCs, either bulk or a sorted T-cell subset (CD4+, CD8+, memory, or dextramer-sorted; not recorded which), obtained on the day of the yellow fever booster vaccination. The CDR3 bases are TGCGCCAGCAGCTATAGTACCTCCGAGCAGTACGTC. Protein product: CASSYSTSEQYV.